This T cell receptor (beta chain) was documented in a study of T-cell reconstitution after alpha-beta-depleted transplantation in children. CDR1 and CDR2 (germline): SGHRS, YFSETQ. Trimming removed 4 bases from V and 4 bases from J; junction bases left unmatched: 9. This CDR3 contains 16 residues. This clonotype was counted at least ten times. Unique molecular identifiers were used in preparing the TCRbeta library. Each CDR3 protein is one row after TCRdb ran MiXCR on the PCR reads. This table holds 190,000 or so distinct CDR3 sequences, roughly 15% found once. Sequenced material: PBMCs from the stem cell graft donor, taken from the stem cell graft. This TCR was sampled from a human donor who donated a stem cell graft to a child with acute lymphoblastic leukemia. The chain recombines TRBV5-1 with TRBJ1-2; 11 positions match TRBD1. CDR3 in amino acids: CASSLGQGALGYGYTF. In nucleotides, the CDR3 is TGCGCCAGCAGCCTCGGACAGGGGGCACTGGGCTATGGCTACACCTTC.